This is a list of T cell receptor beta chains from one sample in a study of T-cell reconstitution after alpha-beta-depleted transplantation in children. In TCRdb, the PCR reads were re-called with MiXCR into one record per CDR3 protein. The sample holds nearly 350,000 distinct CDR3 sequences, about a sixth seen once. The sample was PBMCs, mostly from graft donor cells, taken 360 days after TCRalphabeta/CD19-depleted stem cell transplant. Receptor source: a male patient aged 2-15 years who had a stem cell transplant for acute lymphoblastic leukemia, so the T cells may come from the graft donor. The CDR3 runs from the conserved cysteine through the conserved F or W. D genes are given only for firm matches. Clone size appears in some rows only: once, few, many, or a class for an expanded clone.

TRBV24-1,TRBJ2-3,.,.,TGTGCCACCAGTGATTTGGACGGGATCACAGATACGCAGTATTTT,CATSDLDGITDTQYF
TRBV10-3,TRBJ1-6,.,many,TGTGCCATCAGGCAGGAGAGGGCCCGGGATTCACCCCTCCACTTT,CAIRQERARDSPLHF
TRBV5-6,TRBJ1-4,.,many,TGTGCCAGCAGCTTCTGGCGGACTAATGAAAAACTGTTTTTT,CASSFWRTNEKLFF
TRBV12-3/TRBV12-4,TRBJ2-7,.,few,TGTGCCAGCACCTTCCCCAGGCGGGGTCCCAACTACGAGCAGTACTTC,CASTFPRRGPNYEQYF
TRBV18,TRBJ2-2,.,.,TGTGCCAGCTCACCACGTTCGAAGGGACCCGGGGAGCTGTTTTTT,CASSPRSKGPGELFF
TRBV6-2/TRBV6-3,TRBJ2-1,.,few,TGTGCCAGCAGCACCTGGACAGGTGGGTTAGCGGGGTCCTCCAATGAGCAGTTCTTC,CASSTWTGGLAGSSNEQFF
TRBV10-3,TRBJ1-3,.,many,TGTGCCATCAGGGCTGGCCGCAACTCTGGAAACACCATATATTTT,CAIRAGRNSGNTIYF
TRBV13,TRBJ2-7,.,.,TGTGCCAGCAGCTTACAAGGGGTGGGCGACTACGAGCAGTACTTC,CASSLQGVGDYEQYF
TRBV12-3/TRBV12-4,TRBJ2-2,.,.,TGTGCCAGCAGTTTACGAGCGGCCGGGGAGCTGTTTTTT,CASSLRAAGELFF
TRBV29-1,TRBJ2-7,TRBD2,many,TGCAGCGTTGCAAGCGGGAGACGTTACGAGCAGTACTTC,CSVASGRRYEQYF
TRBV2,TRBJ2-4,.,few,TGTGCCAGCAGTGGGGATAGGACATCTGGAAAAAACATTCAGTACTTC,CASSGDRTSGKNIQYF
TRBV20-1,TRBJ1-2,TRBD1,.,TGCAGTGCCAACAGGGGGCTGAACTATGGCTACACCTTC,CSANRGLNYGYTF
TRBV11-2,TRBJ2-5,TRBD2,.,TGTGCCAGCAGCTTAAACGCGGGAGGGACCCAAGAGACCCAGTACTTC,CASSLNAGGTQETQYF
TRBV6-5,TRBJ2-3,.,.,TGTGCCAGCAGTTACCCCTCCCGCCCTACTAGCACAGATACGCAGTATTTT,CASSYPSRPTSTDTQYF
TRBV7-2,TRBJ2-7,TRBD2,.,TGTGCCAGCAGCCCGCAAGGACTAGCGGTCCACGAGCAGTACTTC,CASSPQGLAVHEQYF
TRBV2,TRBJ2-7,TRBD2,.,TGTGCCAGCAGTGAAGCGCCCACATGGGGGGGGACCTACGAGCAGTACTTC,CASSEAPTWGGTYEQYF
TRBV2,TRBJ2-7,TRBD2,many,TGTGCCAGCAGTGAAGAAAGCGGGATGGTCTACGAGCAGTACTTC,CASSEESGMVYEQYF
TRBV7-2,TRBJ2-7,TRBD1,few,TGTGCCAGCAGCCCGTCCCGGGACAGCCTCTACGAGCAGTACTTC,CASSPSRDSLYEQYF
TRBV9,TRBJ2-5,.,.,TGTGCCAGCAGCGTTGACGGTCGTCAAGAGACCCAGTACTTC,CASSVDGRQETQYF
TRBV12-3/TRBV12-4,TRBJ2-3,.,.,TGTGCCAGCAGTTTCCTGAGAGGGGGAACTGGAGCAGATACGCAGTATTTT,CASSFLRGGTGADTQYF
TRBV7-3,TRBJ2-2,.,few,TGTGCCAGCAGCTTAAGTCTTACGCAGGGATCGGCCGGGGAGCTGTTTTTT,CASSLSLTQGSAGELFF
TRBV6-5,TRBJ2-7,.,.,TGTGCCAGCAGGTCCTATCGCTACGAGCAGTACTTC,CASRSYRYEQYF
TRBV6-2/TRBV6-3,TRBJ2-2,.,.,TGTGCCAGCAGTTACTCTTGGATTCGTTCCGGGGAGCTGTTTTTT,CASSYSWIRSGELFF
TRBV4-3,TRBJ2-5,.,few,TGCGCCAGCAGCCAGGCGCTAGGGGCTTGGAAGACCCAGTACTTC,CASSQALGAWKTQYF
TRBV2,TRBJ2-5,TRBD1,many,TGTGCCAGCGGATTCGGGTGGACAGGGCCAAGGGAGACCCAGTACTTC,CASGFGWTGPRETQYF
TRBV28,TRBJ2-1,.,few,TGTGCCAGCAGTCGAGGGCTAGCGAGATCCACTGAGCAGTTCTTC,CASSRGLARSTEQFF
TRBV28,TRBJ2-7,.,few,TGTGCCAGCAGTTTACGGCCTAACGAGCAGTACTTC,CASSLRPNEQYF
TRBV5-5,TRBJ1-2,.,.,TGTGCCAGCAGCAACATCCATAGGACCCAGTATGGCTACACCTTC,CASSNIHRTQYGYTF
TRBV20-1,TRBJ2-7,.,.,TGCAGTGCTTACCCCAGGAGTTACGACGAGCAGTACTTC,CSAYPRSYDEQYF
TRBV4-1,TRBJ1-5,.,few,TGCGCCAGCAGCCAAGATGGGACACCCTATCAGCCCCAGCATTTT,CASSQDGTPYQPQHF
TRBV19,TRBJ1-5,.,.,TGTGCCAGTAGCGTACACAGATATGGCAATCAGCCCCAGCATTTT,CASSVHRYGNQPQHF
TRBV2,TRBJ2-1,.,.,TGTGCCAGCAGCCAAGAGGGACACTTCTCCTACAATGAGCAGTTCTTC,CASSQEGHFSYNEQFF
TRBV18,TRBJ2-3,.,few,TGTGCCAGCTCTTCCAACGCGTCGTGGTGGGGCACAGATACGCAGTATTTT,CASSSNASWWGTDTQYF
TRBV28,TRBJ2-1,.,.,TGTGCCAGCAGGGCACCGGGACTCTTCATCAATGAGCAGTTCTTC,CASRAPGLFINEQFF
TRBV4-2,TRBJ1-2,.,.,TGTGCCAGCAGCCAATCGGATAGGTCTAACTATGGCTACACCTTC,CASSQSDRSNYGYTF
TRBV6-2/TRBV6-3,TRBJ2-3,TRBD1,few,TGTGCCAGCAGATCTGGTCCCGGGACAGCCCCACGGAATACGCAGTATTTT,CASRSGPGTAPRNTQYF
TRBV12-3/TRBV12-4,TRBJ2-1,TRBD2,.,TGTGCCAGCAGTGCGGGAGGGCCTCGAGAGCAGTTCTTC,CASSAGGPREQFF
TRBV7-7,TRBJ2-6,TRBD1,.,TGTGCTAGCAGCCCCGGGACAGCCCCTGGGGCCAACGTCCTGACTTTC,CASSPGTAPGANVLTF
TRBV6-2/TRBV6-3,TRBJ2-7,.,many,TGTGCCAGCAGTTACCGGAGGTGGGAGAGTGAAGTCGAGCAGTACTTC,CASSYRRWESEVEQYF
TRBV7-8,TRBJ2-7,TRBD2,.,TGTGCCAGCAGCCCAGGGCCGGGACTAGTGTTCGAGCAGTACTTC,CASSPGPGLVFEQYF
TRBV7-6,TRBJ2-1,.,many,TGTGCCAGCAGCTTACGAATGGGCAGAGATTACAATGAGCAGTTCTTC,CASSLRMGRDYNEQFF
TRBV4-2,TRBJ1-4,.,.,TGTGCCAGCAGCCAATTTAGGAGGGGTGGGCTGGATTATGAAAAACTGTTTTTT,CASSQFRRGGLDYEKLFF
TRBV4-2,TRBJ2-5,TRBD2,.,TGTGCCAGCAGCCCCCGGACTAGCGGGCGGCAAGAGACCCAGTACTTC,CASSPRTSGRQETQYF
TRBV18,TRBJ2-3,TRBD2,.,TGTGCCAGCTCACGAGCGGGAGTAGGAACAGATACGCAGTATTTT,CASSRAGVGTDTQYF
TRBV7-2,TRBJ1-1,.,few,TGTGCCAGCAGCTTAGCGCCGGCGAACACTGAAGCTTTCTTT,CASSLAPANTEAFF
TRBV21-1,TRBJ2-4,.,few,TGTGCCAGCAGCAAAGGCACGGACAGCCGCAAAAACATTCAGTACTTC,CASSKGTDSRKNIQYF
TRBV9,TRBJ1-1,.,many,TGTGCCAGCAGCGTAGTTGGCAGCCCGAACACTGAAGCTTTCTTT,CASSVVGSPNTEAFF
TRBV20-1,TRBJ2-5,.,many,TGCAGTGCTAGAGAAGGAGTTCAAGAGACCCAGTACTTC,CSAREGVQETQYF
TRBV20-1,TRBJ2-5,.,few,TGCAGTGCTAGAGAGGCTGGGATAGAGACCCAGTACTTC,CSAREAGIETQYF
TRBV4-3,TRBJ1-5,.,.,TGCGCCAGCAGCCAAGATCGGGCTAATCAGCCCCAGCATTTT,CASSQDRANQPQHF
TRBV12-3/TRBV12-4,TRBJ1-6,.,few,TGTGCCAGCAGCATAGCGGGTAATTCACCCCTCCACTTT,CASSIAGNSPLHF